The rows below give T cell receptor beta chains drawn from one sample of a study of memory CD4+ T cells and cytomegalovirus serostatus. The assay was immunoSEQ multiplex PCR, and TCRdb's table has in-frame clones only and misses some. The data show roughly 45,000 clones, around 80% seen once. The sample taken for sequencing was memory CD4+ T cells from blood. Every receptor here comes from an adult in good health and CMV-seronegative. CDR3s include the opening cysteine and the closing phenylalanine or tryptophan. D genes are given only for firm matches. Some rows have no size entry. The others give once, few or many, or a class for an expanded clone.

d_call	v_call	clone_size	j_call	cdr3_aa	cdr3_nt
.	TRBV5-1	few	TRBJ2-3	CASSLDRPHTDTQYF	TGCGCCAGCAGCTTAGACCGACCCCACACAGATACGCAGTATTTT
.	TRBV6-5	few	TRBJ1-1	CASKGRRAFF	TGTGCCAGCAAGGGACGAAGGGCTTTCTTT
.	TRBV5-1	.	TRBJ1-1	CASSPVVGMRSTEAFF	TGCGCCAGCAGCCCGGTTGTGGGGATGAGGAGCACTGAAGCTTTCTTT
.	TRBV2	.	TRBJ1-1	CASVRAMVNTEAFF	TGTGCCAGCGTTAGGGCCATGGTGAACACTGAAGCTTTCTTT
.	TRBV7-7	.	TRBJ2-7	CASSSRGGRVHIYEQYF	TGTGCTAGCAGCTCAAGGGGTGGCAGGGTCCACATCTACGAGCAGTACTTC
.	TRBV2	.	TRBJ1-1	CASSVLGGAFF	TGTGCCAGCAGCGTCCTGGGTGGAGCTTTCTTT
.	TRBV6-1	.	TRBJ1-2	CASSDRQAYGYTF	TGTGCCAGCAGTGACCGGCAGGCCTATGGCTACACCTTC
TRBD2	TRBV7-2	.	TRBJ2-5	CASSLVASGGHRYF	TGTGCCAGCAGCTTAGTGGCTAGCGGGGGCCACCGCTACTTC
.	TRBV7-9	.	TRBJ1-1	CASSLVASTEAFF	TGTGCCAGCAGCTTAGTGGCTTCCACTGAAGCTTTCTTT
TRBD1	TRBV2	.	TRBJ2-2	CASRATGLDTGELFF	TGTGCCAGCAGAGCGACAGGGTTGGACACCGGGGAGCTGTTTTTT
.	TRBV2	.	TRBJ2-1	CASRRGLPNEQFF	TGTGCCAGCAGGAGGGGACTTCCTAATGAGCAGTTCTTC
.	TRBV20-1	.	TRBJ2-3	CSARWGDTQYF	TGCAGTGCTAGATGGGGAGATACGCAGTATTTT
.	TRBV5-1	once	TRBJ1-2	CASSLVPINYGYTF	TGCGCCAGCAGCTTGGTACCGATTAACTATGGCTACACCTTC
.	TRBV15	.	TRBJ2-7	CATSRDSFGTVTYEQYF	TGTGCCACCAGCAGAGATTCTTTCGGGACGGTAACCTACGAGCAGTACTTC
TRBD1	TRBV5-4	.	TRBJ1-2	CASSLDRVYGYTF	TGTGCCAGCAGCTTAGACAGGGTCTATGGCTACACCTTC
.	TRBV4-1	.	TRBJ1-3	CASSPQGFGNTIYF	TGCGCCAGCAGCCCGCAGGGTTTCGGAAACACCATATATTTT
.	TRBV5-1	.	TRBJ2-7	CASSPSGGGPYEQYF	TGCGCCAGCAGCCCGTCAGGGGGGGGCCCCTACGAGCAGTACTTC
.	TRBV11-3	.	TRBJ2-3	CASSLGVGTDTQYF	TGTGCCAGCAGCTTAGGTGTGGGCACAGATACGCAGTATTTT
TRBD1	TRBV6-5	.	TRBJ1-6	CASSSGTGTANSPLHF	TGTGCCAGCAGTTCTGGCACCGGGACAGCTAATTCACCCCTCCACTTT
.	TRBV7-2	.	TRBJ2-7	CASSLAGGTYEQYF	TGTGCCAGCAGCTTAGCCGGGGGAACCTACGAGCAGTACTTC
TRBD1	TRBV5-1	.	TRBJ1-2	CASSLWGTGTGYGYTF	TGCGCCAGCAGCTTGTGGGGGACAGGGACGGGCTATGGCTACACCTTC
TRBD2	TRBV5-1	.	TRBJ2-5	CASSPTALRGGPGETQYF	TGCGCCAGCAGCCCAACCGCTTTGCGGGGGGGGCCTGGTGAGACCCAGTACTTC
TRBD2	TRBV5-1	.	TRBJ2-1	CASSRIAGENEQFF	TGCGCCAGCAGCCGTATAGCGGGGGAAAATGAGCAGTTCTTC
.	TRBV12-5	.	TRBJ2-2	CASAYEHLRGNTGELFF	TGTGCTAGTGCCTATGAACACCTAAGGGGCAACACCGGGGAGCTGTTTTTT
.	TRBV7-3	once	TRBJ1-6	CASSLTPVPNSPLHF	TGTGCCAGCAGCTTAACCCCGGTACCAAATTCACCCCTCCACTTT
TRBD1	TRBV9	.	TRBJ1-2	CASSVGGTGDGYTF	TGTGCCAGCAGCGTAGGGGGGACAGGGGATGGCTACACCTTC
.	TRBV6-5	.	TRBJ1-3	CASSYSWVGNTIYF	TGTGCCAGCAGTTACTCGTGGGTTGGAAACACCATATATTTT
.	TRBV18	.	TRBJ1-4	CASSPARFEKLFF	TGTGCCAGCTCACCTGCGAGGTTTGAAAAACTGTTTTTT
TRBD1	TRBV19	once	TRBJ2-2	CASRKFRDSITGELFF	TGTGCCAGTAGAAAGTTCCGGGACAGCATCACCGGGGAGCTGTTTTTT
.	TRBV18	.	TRBJ2-7	CASSSFSGGAYEQYF	TGTGCCAGCTCATCCTTCTCGGGCGGAGCCTACGAGCAGTACTTC
TRBD2	TRBV6-6	.	TRBJ2-1	CASTRASGVNEQFF	TGTGCCAGCACACGGGCTAGCGGGGTCAATGAGCAGTTCTTC
TRBD2	TRBV5-6	.	TRBJ2-5	CASSKEPLAGGRETQYF	TGTGCCAGCAGCAAAGAACCCTTAGCGGGGGGGCGGGAGACCCAGTACTTC
.	TRBV27	few	TRBJ1-1	CASSLKSGGSSTEAFF	TGTGCCAGCAGTTTAAAATCGGGGGGATCATCGACTGAAGCTTTCTTT
.	TRBV5-1	.	TRBJ2-3	CASSLDRQDTQYF	TGCGCCAGCAGCTTGGATAGGCAAGATACGCAGTATTTT
TRBD1	TRBV5-1	once	TRBJ1-5	CASSLGQGDNQPQHF	TGCGCCAGCAGCCTAGGACAGGGTGACAATCAGCCCCAGCATTTT
TRBD2	TRBV18	.	TRBJ2-1	CASSPGLAGDNEQFF	TGTGCCAGCTCACCAGGGCTAGCGGGGGACAATGAGCAGTTCTTC
.	TRBV7-9	.	TRBJ1-2	CASSLVGGNPGYGYTF	TGTGCCAGCAGCTTAGTTGGGGGAAACCCTGGCTATGGCTACACCTTC
TRBD1	TRBV27	.	TRBJ1-1	CASTRDRAGTEAFF	TGTGCCAGCACTAGGGACAGGGCCGGCACTGAAGCTTTCTTT
.	TRBV5-4	once	TRBJ2-1	CASSLAGQGWGNEQFF	TGTGCCAGCAGCTTGGCCGGCCAGGGATGGGGCAATGAGCAGTTCTTC
TRBD1	TRBV30	.	TRBJ1-2	CARAADRDIGYTF	TGTGCCCGCGCCGCGGACAGGGATATTGGCTACACCTTC
.	TRBV11-2	.	TRBJ2-7	CASSALYEQYF	TGTGCCAGCAGCGCCCTATACGAGCAGTACTTC
TRBD1	TRBV28	.	TRBJ1-2	CASSLTGQAPLYGYTF	TGTGCCAGCAGCCTAACTGGACAGGCACCCCTCTATGGCTACACCTTC
.	TRBV6-1	.	TRBJ2-1	CASSATAPTTYNEQFF	TGTGCCAGCAGTGCGACAGCACCAACCACCTACAATGAGCAGTTCTTC
.	TRBV6-1	.	TRBJ1-1	CASSADRSEAFF	TGTGCCAGCAGTGCCGACAGGTCTGAAGCTTTCTTT